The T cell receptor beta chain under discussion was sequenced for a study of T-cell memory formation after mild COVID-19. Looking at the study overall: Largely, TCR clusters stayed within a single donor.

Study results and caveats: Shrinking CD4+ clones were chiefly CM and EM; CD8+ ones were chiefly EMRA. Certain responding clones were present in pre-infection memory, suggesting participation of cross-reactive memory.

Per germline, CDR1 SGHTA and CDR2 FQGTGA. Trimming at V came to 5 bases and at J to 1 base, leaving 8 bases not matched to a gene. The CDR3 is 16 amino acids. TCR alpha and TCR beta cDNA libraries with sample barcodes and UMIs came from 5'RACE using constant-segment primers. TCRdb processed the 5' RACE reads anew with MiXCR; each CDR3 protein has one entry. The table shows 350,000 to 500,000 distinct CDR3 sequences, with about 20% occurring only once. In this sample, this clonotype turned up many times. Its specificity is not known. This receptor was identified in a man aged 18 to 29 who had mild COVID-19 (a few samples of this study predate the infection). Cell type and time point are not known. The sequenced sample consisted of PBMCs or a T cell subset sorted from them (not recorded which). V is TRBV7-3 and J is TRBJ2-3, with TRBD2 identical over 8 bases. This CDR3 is CASSLLAGLRTDTQYF. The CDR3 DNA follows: TGTGCCAGCAGCCTCTTAGCGGGGCTCCGCACAGATACGCAGTATTTT.